This T cell receptor beta chain was retrieved from a study of control samples from healthy donors and cancer patients. About this clone: One junction end disagrees with the germline gene, perhaps due to a read error.

The assay was immunoSEQ multiplex PCR, and TCRdb's table has in-frame clones only and misses some. The sample yields roughly 14,000 clones, about 72% seen once. This CDR3 is built from 12 residues. CDR1 and CDR2 (germline): LNHDA, SQIVND (reference sequence). This receptor was identified in a female donor with lung cancer. Sequenced material: formalin-fixed, paraffin-embedded tissue. The chain couples TRBV19 to TRBJ2-3; D is undetermined. CDR3 bases: TGTGCCAGTAGTATAGGTCCAGAAACGCAGTATTTT. This codes for CASSIGPETQYF.